This is a list of T cell receptor beta chains from one sample in a study of molecular identifiers for immune sequencing clone quantification. TCRdb fed the PCR reads into MiXCR, producing one record per CDR3 protein. Among over 550,000 distinct CDR3 sequences listed, approximately 24% were seen once. Sequenced: naive CD8+ T cells from blood, with Jurkat cell RNA spiked in. The receptor set was obtained from a human donor in good health. Some libraries in this study had Jurkat cell RNA spiked in. The CDR3 runs from the conserved cysteine through the conserved F or W.

>13|TRBJ1-1|TRBV19
CASSRIGDTEAFF
>15|TRBJ2-2|TRBV5-1
CASSSMDRNTGELFF
>18|TRBJ2-2|TRBV9
CASSLSGLAGGYAGELFF
>17|TRBJ1-5|TRBV21-1
CASRRQRGAYSNQPQHF
>16|TRBJ2-3|TRBV24-1
CATRGDYQPCTDTPYF
>14|TRBJ2-7|TRBV27
CASSFFRGPYEQYF
>16|TRBJ2-7|TRBV19
CASTPNGGFYSYEQYF
>14|TRBJ2-2|TRBV7-6
CASSLVDFTGELFF
>14|TRBJ2-2|TRBV9
CASSGDINTGELFF
>13|TRBJ2-7|TRBV3-1
CASSQYIGAEQYF
>14|TRBJ2-2|TRBV5-4
CASSKTRDTRDLFF
>9|TRBJ1-1|TRBV7-9
CASSLGAFF
>14|TRBJ2-5|TRBV5-6
CASSPGLKQETQYF
>15|TRBJ1-4|TRBV6-1
CANSPVKGPPEKLFF
>13|TRBJ2-3|TRBV14
CASSQTRADTQYF
>15|TRBJ1-5|TRBV10-3
CAVGTGVGVNQPQHF
>16|TRBJ2-2|TRBV10-3
CAIQMSHSQNTGELFF
>14|TRBJ1-1|TRBV6-2/TRBV6-3
CTSSVTQMNTEAFF
>14|TRBJ1-1|TRBV9
CASSASGMNTEAFF
>15|TRBJ1-1|TRBV7-9
CASSVIYGGGTEAFF
>13|TRBJ1-1|TRBV29-1
CSVVEGGSTEAFF
>12|TRBJ2-1|TRBV4-1
CASSQDGMGQFF
>20|TRBJ2-6|TRBV13
CASSFEGSGTGSKGANVLTF
>19|TRBJ1-2|TRBV4-1
CASSQDLWAEGAPLYGYTF
>15|TRBJ2-3|TRBV27
CASSLSFPMTDTQYF
>15|TRBJ2-2|TRBV4-3
CASSQGFRGTGELFF
>15|TRBJ2-7|TRBV6-2/TRBV6-3
CASNPSSRVYYEQYF
>17|TRBJ2-2|TRBV12-3/TRBV12-4
CASSLLGAGGITGELFF
>14|TRBJ2-3|TRBV29-1
CSVEREGLTDTQYF
>16|TRBJ1-5|TRBV28
CASSPDPPGVNQPQHF
>12|TRBJ2-1|TRBV29-1
CSALDIYNEQFF